Listed here are 18 T cell receptor beta chains from one sample, sequenced in a study of T cell changes during pregnancy in multiple sclerosis. Data came from immunoSEQ multiplex PCR; TCRdb stores just in-frame clones and leaves some out. The sample contains under 50,000 clones, just under 95% of which appear only once. The sequences come from CD8+ T cells from peripheral blood mononuclear cells, collected in the first trimester of pregnancy. The receptors derive from a female donor with multiple sclerosis, enrolled in a pregnancy study.

The CDR3 spells CASSLAQGLAGYEQYF. CDR3 nucleotides: TGTGCCAGCAGCTTAGCGCAGGGACTAGCGGGCTACGAGCAGTACTTC. The chain employs TRBV7-2 and TRBJ2-7; TRBD2 matches at 12 bases. Unmatched junction bases numbered 3, after V lost 0 bases and J lost 3 bases. Germline assignment: CDR1 SGHTA and CDR2 FQGNSA. This CDR3 is 16 amino acids long.

V usage is TRBV5-1 and J usage is TRBJ2-1; the match to TRBD2 covers 13 bases. The CDR3 loop spans 19 amino acids. CDR1 is SGHRS and CDR2 is YFSETQ in the germline V gene. V was pared by 2 bases and J by 9 bases, with 17 bases of the junction left unmatched. The CDR3 DNA reads TGCGCCAGCAGCTTCGGGGGACTAGCGGGAATCTATAGGGAGAGTGAGCAGTTCTTC. This encodes CASSFGGLAGIYRESEQFF.

This clone was detected only once. This rearrangement joins TRBV4-3 to TRBJ2-5; 8 positions agree with TRBD2. The CDR3 spans 14 residues. Per germline, CDR1 LGHNA and CDR2 YSLEER. V shed 0 bases, J shed 8 bases, and the junction held 5 bases outside the gene matches. CDR3 DNA: TGCGCCAGCAGCCAAGATAGAGGACTAGCTACCCAGTACTTC. Amino acids: CASSQDRGLATQYF.

Only one count was recorded for this clone. The rearrangement joins TRBV4-1 to TRBJ1-5; D may be TRBD1 (6 bases). V was shortened by 1 base and J by 1 base, with 14 bases between the two germline ends. This CDR3 contains 17 residues. The germline gives CDR1 MGHRA, CDR2 YSYEKL. The CDR3, as DNA: TGCGCCAGCAGCCAAGCGTCGACAGGAGTCAGCAATCAGCCCCAGCATTTT. Residues: CASSQASTGVSNQPQHF.

This clone is a singleton in its sample. The chain carries TRBV19 and TRBJ1-5; maybe TRBD1 (6 bases). The germline CDR1 and CDR2 sequences are LNHDA and SQIVND (reference sequence). With 3 bases removed from V and 4 bases from J, the gap between germline ends came to 13 bases. This CDR3 region has 15 residues. CDR3 DNA: TGTGCCAGTAGTATCTTGGCAGGGGCGAATCAGCCCCAGCATTTT. Residues: CASSILAGANQPQHF.

The CDR3 protein is CASSQDLDRGNLNTEAFF. DNA for the CDR3: TGTGCCAGCAGCCAAGATTTGGACAGGGGGAATTTGAACACTGAAGCTTTCTTT. The V gene is TRBV4-2, the J gene TRBJ1-1, with 10 bases fitting TRBD1. The V and J ends lost 0 bases and 0 bases, in that order; junction bases with no gene match: 7. CDR1 LGHNA and CDR2 YNFKEQ come from the germline V gene. The CDR3 runs 18 residues.

V is TRBV9 and J is TRBJ2-3; 9 bases match TRBD2. J gave up 3 bases and V 5 bases, and 1 base lay outside the gene matches. Germline CDR1 and CDR2: SGDLS and YYNGEE. This CDR3 has 13 residues. CDR3 loop: CASRSGRTDTQYF. The DNA for the CDR3 is TGTGCCAGCAGAAGCGGGAGGACAGATACGCAGTATTTT.

This sequence joins TRBV7-7 and TRBJ2-2; no clear D gene. Trimming cost V 0 bases and J 4 bases, with 6 bases left between them. The CDR3 contains 14 residues. From germline, CDR1 is SSHAT and CDR2 FNYEAQ (reference sequence). CDR3 sequence reads: CASSLATSTGELFF. For the CDR3, the DNA is TGTGCCAGCAGCTTAGCGACAAGCACCGGGGAGCTGTTTTTT.

The chain links TRBV7-2 to TRBJ2-5; D might be TRBD1 (5 bases). Looked up from germline, CDR1 is SGHTA and CDR2 is FQGNSA. With 5 bases removed from V and 5 bases from J, the gap between germline ends came to 15 bases. The CDR3 sequence is 14 residues long. The CDR3 sequence is CASSRTLTVETQYF. The CDR3 region has the DNA TGTGCCAGCAGCCGCACCCTGACAGTGGAGACCCAGTACTTC.

V is TRBV10-2 and J is TRBJ2-7; D ambiguous. V was cut by 3 bases and J by 4 bases, with 10 bases left in between. Per germline, CDR1 WSHSY and CDR2 SAAADI. This CDR3 region has 13 residues. CDR3 coding DNA: TGCGCCAGCAGTGATTCCCTATCATACGAGCAGTACTTC. Its translation: CASSDSLSYEQYF.

In its sample, this clone ranks as large (0.1 to 1%). V usage is TRBV27 and J usage is TRBJ2-5, with D possibly TRBD2 on 7 matching bases. The germline CDR1 and CDR2 sequences are MNHEY and SMNVEV (reference sequence). The CDR3 spans 16 residues. Deletions cut 5 bases from V and 4 bases from J, with 20 bases between. CDR3 sequence: CASSGGGGGSTETQYF. CDR3 coding DNA: TGTGCCAGCAGTGGGGGCGGGGGCGGGAGCACAGAGACCCAGTACTTC.

This sequence joins TRBV29-1 and TRBJ2-2; 11 bases map to TRBD2. The CDR3 totals 14 residues. Looked up from germline, CDR1 is SQVTM and CDR2 is ANQGSEA. Trimming at V came to 6 bases and at J to 4 bases, leaving 4 bases not matched to a gene. This CDR3 is CSVEGLAATGELFF. In nucleotides, the CDR3 is TGCAGCGTGGAGGGACTAGCGGCCACCGGGGAGCTGTTTTTT.

The V gene is TRBV4-1, the J gene TRBJ1-1; D unresolved. The CDR3 contains 15 residues. Germline V gene sequence: CDR1 MGHRA, CDR2 YSYEKL. Trimming removed 1 base from V and 1 base from J, with 10 bases in between. The CDR3 DNA is TGCGCCAGCAGCCAAGCGAGGGCTGCGAACACTGAAGCTTTCTTT. Its protein is CASSQARAANTEAFF.

This chain joins TRBV15 and TRBJ1-2, with TRBD1 matching over 7 bases. Germline assignment: CDR1 LNHNV and CDR2 YYDKDF (reference sequence). The CDR3 sequence is 12 residues long. V trimming: 1 base; J trimming: 9 bases; junction bases outside the gene matches: 2. The CDR3 is CATSRGTGRYTF. CDR3 sequence (DNA): TGTGCCACCAGCAGAGGGACAGGCCGCTACACCTTC.

The V call is TRBV19, the J call TRBJ2-7; 7 bases map to TRBD1. CDR1 and CDR2 (germline): LNHDA, SQIVND (reference sequence). J gave up 1 base and V 5 bases, and 11 bases lay outside the gene matches. The CDR3 runs to 16 residues. This CDR3 reads CASSPMLTGPSYEQYF. The DNA for the CDR3 is TGTGCCAGTAGTCCTATGTTGACAGGGCCTTCCTACGAGCAGTACTTC.

The rearrangement joins TRBV7-6 to TRBJ2-7, with D maybe TRBD2 (6 bases). The CDR3 is 17 residues long. Germline loops: CDR1 SGHVS, CDR2 FNYEAQ. Trimming shortened V by 5 bases and J by 6 bases, and 26 bases separated the two germline ends. For the CDR3, the DNA is TGTGCCAGCAGCCCCGCCCACACTAGCTTTCAATTGGGCGAGCAGTACTTC. It encodes CASSPAHTSFQLGEQYF.

The rearrangement links TRBV28 to TRBJ2-7; tentatively, D is TRBD1 (6 bases). Trimming took off 7 bases at V and 0 bases at J, with 16 bases between the two ends. The CDR3 length is 15 residues. Germline CDR1 reads MDHEN; CDR2 reads SYDVKM. CDR3 bases: TGTGCCAGCACCCCGACAGGAAAAATCTCCTACGAGCAGTACTTC. Encoded protein: CASTPTGKISYEQYF.

The chain uses TRBV30 and TRBJ1-2, with 10 bases matching TRBD1. With 5 bases clipped from V and 7 bases from J, the junction kept 10 bases outside the gene matches. The germline V gene has CDR1 GTSNPN and CDR2 SVGIG (reference sequence). The CDR3 sequence is 14 residues long. This chain's CDR3 is CAWDTLGTGVGYTF. The CDR3, as DNA: TGTGCCTGGGATACCTTGGGGACAGGGGTTGGCTACACCTTC.